The 28 T cell receptor beta chains given below trace back to one sample, sequenced in a study of T cell responses to AZD1222 COVID-19 vaccine (dated by TCRdb to the early 2020s). According to the study, the label for this sample's time point signals: baseline before first vaccination. Library preparation used the immunoSEQ multiplex PCR assay. This immuneACCESS table, as held by TCRdb, lists in-frame sequences with V and J called but not all clones. Of the missing ones, under half trace to an unresolved V gene in checked studies; the others have no known cause. This sample lists 75,000 to 100,000 clones; 90% were detected once. Roughly 25% of the sample is taken by the ten largest. Sequenced material: peripheral blood, taken on day 0 of AZD1222 vaccination. Receptor source: an adult in good health.

The chain recombines TRBV4-3 with TRBJ2-7, with D perhaps matching TRBD1 or TRBD2 (5 bases each). Germline-derived CDR1 and CDR2 are LGHNA and YSLEER. The V and J ends lost 4 bases and 4 bases respectively, with 14 bases between them. The CDR3 length is 14 residues. CDR3 nucleotide sequence: TGCGCCAGCAGCCCCGGGGACCTTATGTACGAGCAGTACTTC. Residues: CASSPGDLMYEQYF.

The genes are TRBV7-6 and TRBJ2-1; 14 positions agree with TRBD2. CDR3 length equals 15 residues. Germline trimming cut 4 bases from V and 9 bases from J; bases unmatched to any gene: 5. CDR1 is SGHVS and CDR2 is FNYEAQ in the germline V gene. The CDR3 protein is CASSSRLAGGSEQFF. Written as DNA, the CDR3 is TGTGCCAGCAGCTCGAGACTAGCGGGAGGGAGTGAGCAGTTCTTC.

The rearrangement uses TRBV6-2 or TRBV6-3 and TRBJ1-2; D remains unclear. This CDR3 spans 13 amino acids. V was shortened by 4 bases and J by 3 bases, with 9 bases between the two germline ends. The germline V gene encodes CDR1 MNHEY and CDR2 SVGEGT. The CDR3 is CASSFGPDYGYTF. The CDR3 coding sequence is TGTGCCAGCAGTTTCGGACCGGACTATGGCTACACCTTC.

This chain uses TRBV19 with TRBJ1-4; 11 bases line up with TRBD1. V lost 5 bases to trimming and J lost 7 bases; unmatched junction nucleotides: 6. This CDR3 has 15 amino acids. Germline CDR1 LNHDA, CDR2 SQIVND (reference sequence). The CDR3 reads CASSVTGTGGEKLFF. The CDR3 region has the DNA TGTGCCAGTAGTGTCACCGGGACAGGGGGTGAAAAACTGTTTTTT. The full variable domain, completed using reference TRBV19 and TRBJ1-4, is DGGITQSPKYLFRKEGQNVTLSCEQNLNHDAMYWYRQDPGQGLRLIYYSQIVNDFQKGDIAEGYSVSREKKESFPLTVTSAQKNPTAFYLCASSVTGTGGEKLFFGSGTQLSVL.

V usage is TRBV27 and J usage is TRBJ2-3; TRBD2 is a possible D gene (5 bases). Germline V gives CDR1 MNHEY, CDR2 SMNVEV (reference sequence). Trimming removed 5 bases at V and 4 bases at J, with 22 bases between. This CDR3 region has 17 residues. The DNA of the CDR3 is TGTGCCAGCAGTCCCAGTCCCGCAGGAAGAGGGTCAGATACGCAGTATTTT. Protein: CASSPSPAGRGSDTQYF.

V gene TRBV27 combines with J gene TRBJ1-3; unclear D gene. Germline V gives CDR1 MNHEY, CDR2 SMNVEV (reference sequence). CDR3 size: 13 residues. Trimming shortened V by 6 bases and J by 4 bases, and 10 bases separated the two germline ends. The CDR3 DNA reads TGTGCCAGCAGGACGGCGGGAGGAAACACCATATATTTT. Protein product: CASRTAGGNTIYF.

This clone was seen just once. The chain joins TRBV23-1 to TRBJ2-5; 8 nucleotides line up with TRBD2. TRBV23-1 is assigned to the ORF class and has an uncertain function. After removal of 4 bases from V and 3 bases from J, the junction contained 7 bases not matched to a gene. The length of the CDR3 is 15 residues. The CDR3 sequence: CASSLQGGGKETQYF. CDR3 in DNA: TGCGCCAGCAGTCTACAGGGCGGGGGGAAAGAGACCCAGTACTTC.

The V gene is TRBV7-8, the J gene TRBJ1-2; D remains ambiguous. The ends were cut back, 5 bases at V and 4 bases at J, with 17 bases in the middle. This CDR3 spans 15 amino acids. In germline, CDR1 is SGHVS, CDR2 FQNEAQ. The CDR3, as DNA: TGTGCCAGCAGCCCCACTAGCCAGCCCGTCTATGGCTACACCTTC. It specifies CASSPTSQPVYGYTF.

The chain combines TRBV5-6 with TRBJ1-5; D ambiguous. The V gene's germline CDR1 is SGHDT and CDR2 YYEEEE. The CDR3 length is 15 residues. The germline V and J ends were trimmed by 3 bases and 3 bases, with 13 bases remaining between them. The CDR3 loop reads CASSWSRAYNQPQHF. The DNA for the CDR3 is TGTGCCAGCAGCTGGAGCCGGGCCTACAATCAGCCCCAGCATTTT.

In DNA form, the CDR3 reads TGTGCCAGCAGAGTCGGGCCGGGGGCGAAAAAACTGTTTTTT. This sequence encodes CASRVGPGAKKLFF. The chain has TRBV6-5 and TRBJ1-4, with D possibly being TRBD1 (6 bases). The CDR3 has 14 amino acids. CDR1 and CDR2 from the germline V gene are MNHEY and SVGAGI. With 6 bases removed from V and 9 bases from J, the gap between germline ends came to 17 bases.

The chain recombines TRBV11-3 with TRBJ1-1, with 7 bases identical to TRBD1. Germline trimming cut 5 bases from V and 5 bases from J; bases unmatched to any gene: 8. CDR1 and CDR2 from the germline V gene are SGHNT and YENEEA. This CDR3 has 14 residues. The CDR3 loop reads CASSPTPGGTEAFF. The CDR3 nucleotides read TGTGCCAGCAGCCCGACCCCAGGGGGAACTGAAGCTTTCTTT.

The rearrangement uses TRBV7-3 and TRBJ1-1; tentative D call: TRBD1 (5 bases). CDR1 SGHTA and CDR2 FQGTGA come from the germline V gene. The CDR3 extends over 13 amino acids. Trimming took off 5 bases at V and 3 bases at J, with 10 bases between the two ends. The CDR3 reads CASSPQGDTEAFF. DNA for the CDR3: TGTGCCAGCAGCCCTCAGGGTGACACTGAAGCTTTCTTT.

The V gene is TRBV9, the J gene TRBJ2-1; 9 nucleotides match TRBD1. V shed 3 bases, J shed 7 bases, and the junction held 8 bases outside the gene matches. The germline gives CDR1 SGDLS, CDR2 YYNGEE. This CDR3 has 15 amino acids. The CDR3 sequence is CASSAAGTGINEQFF. For the CDR3, the DNA is TGTGCCAGCAGCGCCGCCGGGACAGGGATTAATGAGCAGTTCTTC.

Written as DNA, the CDR3 is TGTGCCAGCAGCTATAGACTTGGCACGCAGTATTTT. The encoded protein is CASSYRLGTQYF. The chain joins TRBV28 to TRBJ2-3; unclear D gene. V lost 6 bases, J lost 9 bases, and 13 bases lay in between. The CDR3 sequence is 12 residues long. The germline gives CDR1 MDHEN, CDR2 SYDVKM.

This chain links TRBV18 with TRBJ2-3; 11 bases match TRBD2. Trimming at V came to 3 bases and at J to 2 bases, leaving 7 bases not matched to a gene. Germline V gives CDR1 KGHSH, CDR2 LQKENI. The CDR3 loop spans 17 amino acids. DNA for the CDR3: TGTGCCAGCTCACCCTTTATTAGCGGGAGGGCCACAGATACGCAGTATTTT. It yields the protein CASSPFISGRATDTQYF.

The chain combines TRBV5-1 with TRBJ2-5, with D unclear. This CDR3 has 13 residues. Deletions cut 6 bases from V and 1 base from J, with 10 bases between. In germline, CDR1 is SGHRS, CDR2 YFSETQ. The CDR3 spells CASMQDLQETQYF. In DNA, the CDR3 is TGCGCCAGCATGCAGGACCTCCAAGAGACCCAGTACTTC.

The DNA for the CDR3 is TGTGCCAGCAGCGTAGTCGGGACAACCAGCACAGATACGCAGTATTTT. Its translation: CASSVVGTTSTDTQYF. The gene calls are TRBV9 and TRBJ2-3, with a tentative D call TRBD1 (6 bases). The CDR3 extends over 16 amino acids. The germline V gene has CDR1 SGDLS and CDR2 YYNGEE. Trimming took 0 bases from V and 0 from J, leaving 11 bases between them. The full variable domain, with the rest looked up from reference TRBV9 and TRBJ2-3, is DSGVTQTPKHLITATGQRVTLRCSPRSGDLSVYWYQQSLDQGLQFLIQYYNGEERAKGNILERFSAQQFPDLHSELNLSSLELGDSALYFCASSVVGTTSTDTQYFGPGTRLTVL.

DNA of the CDR3: TGTGCCAGCAGATCAGCGGCCTCTGGAAACACCATATATTTT. This gives the protein CASRSAASGNTIYF. The V call is TRBV7-2, the J call TRBJ1-3; D is undetermined. The CDR3 contains 14 residues. Germline loops: CDR1 SGHTA, CDR2 FQGNSA. V shed 6 bases and J shed 0 bases, with 9 bases lying between them.

The V gene is TRBV27, the J gene TRBJ2-5; the match to TRBD2 covers 11 bases. Germline V gene data show CDR1 as MNHEY and CDR2 as SMNVEV (reference sequence). The CDR3 is 15 amino acids. V was pared by 7 bases and J by 1 base, with 5 bases of the junction left unmatched. The CDR3 coding sequence is TGTGCCAGCAAGGGGACTAGCGGACTCCAAGAGACCCAGTACTTC. Protein: CASKGTSGLQETQYF.

The chain couples TRBV19 to TRBJ1-3; TRBD1 might be the D (6 bases). Trimming left V 6 bases short and J 0 bases short, with 12 bases between. The CDR3 covers 15 residues. CDR1 and CDR2 from the germline V gene are LNHDA and SQIVND (reference sequence). The CDR3 DNA sequence: TGTGCCAGTAGGACACAGGGAAACTCTGGAAACACCATATATTTT. Translating it yields CASRTQGNSGNTIYF.

The chain couples TRBV6-1 to TRBJ2-2, with D perhaps given as TRBD1 or TRBD2 (5 bases each). V dropped 6 bases and J dropped 4 bases, with 9 bases sitting between them. CDR1 is MNHNS and CDR2 is SASEGT in the germline V gene. The CDR3 has 13 residues. For the CDR3, the DNA is TGTGCCAGCAGATTGAGGGGCACCGGGGAGCTGTTTTTT. This encodes CASRLRGTGELFF.

This clone was found once. Other DNA sequences within the sample encode an identical CDR3. The rearrangement uses TRBV5-4 and TRBJ2-7; no clear D. Looked up from germline, CDR1 is SGHNT and CDR2 is YYREEE (reference sequence). The CDR3 consists of 13 residues. The V end was cut by 4 bases, the J end by 0 bases, with 8 bases between. This CDR3 is CASSPVDSYEQYF. The CDR3 DNA follows: TGTGCCAGCAGCCCGGTAGACTCCTACGAGCAGTACTTC. Complete variable domain (other parts from reference TRBV5-4 and TRBJ2-7): ETGVTQSPTHLIKTRGQQVTLRCSSQSGHNTVSWYQQALGQGPQFIFQYYREEENGRGNFPPRFSGLQFPNYSSELNVNALELDDSALYLCASSPVDSYEQYFGPGTRLTVT.

CDR3 amino acids: CASSILKGSNYGYTF. DNA for the CDR3: TGTGCCAGTAGTATTTTGAAAGGGAGCAACTATGGCTACACCTTC. The chain joins TRBV19 to TRBJ1-2; no clear D. With 3 bases removed from V and 2 bases from J, the gap between germline ends came to 13 bases. The length of the CDR3 is 15 residues. Germline V gene data show CDR1 as LNHDA and CDR2 as SQIVND (reference sequence).

The chain joins TRBV19 to TRBJ2-7; TRBD1 is a possible D gene (5 bases). This CDR3 is 11 amino acids long. CDR1 LNHDA and CDR2 SQIVND come from the germline V gene (reference sequence). V was cut by 7 bases and J by 6 bases, with 10 bases left in between. The CDR3: CASTGRGEQYF. As DNA, the CDR3 is TGTGCCAGTACCGGAAGGGGCGAGCAGTACTTC. The variable domain in full, with the rest retrieved from reference TRBV19 and TRBJ2-7, is DGGITQSPKYLFRKEGQNVTLSCEQNLNHDAMYWYRQDPGQGLRLIYYSQIVNDFQKGDIAEGYSVSREKKESFPLTVTSAQKNPTAFYLCASTGRGEQYFGPGTRLTVT.

V and J are TRBV28 and TRBJ2-6; D unresolved. Trimming removed 1 base at V and 0 bases at J, with 4 bases between. The germline V gene encodes CDR1 MDHEN and CDR2 SYDVKM. The CDR3 spans 15 residues. CDR3 in DNA: TGTGCCAGCAGTTTATCCTACTCTGGGGCCAACGTCCTGACTTTC. This sequence encodes CASSLSYSGANVLTF.

The chain couples TRBV6-2 or TRBV6-3 to TRBJ1-2, with 7 bases that match TRBD1. CDR1 and CDR2 from the germline V gene are MNHEY and SVGEGT. The CDR3 is 13 residues long. The V gene end was trimmed by 5 bases and the J gene end by 4 bases; junction bases not matched to a gene: 4. The CDR3 sequence is CASSTGQTYGYTF. CDR3 in DNA: TGTGCCAGCAGTACGGGACAGACCTATGGCTACACCTTC.

The rearrangement uses TRBV19 and TRBJ1-2, with D possibly TRBD1 on 5 matching bases. The length of the CDR3 is 13 residues. V dropped 4 bases and J dropped 5 bases, with 11 bases sitting between them. The germline CDR1 and CDR2 sequences are LNHDA and SQIVND (reference sequence). The CDR3 nucleotides are TGTGCCAGTAGTAGCCGGGGCGCGTATGGCTACACCTTC. The encoded protein is CASSSRGAYGYTF.

The chain carries TRBV11-2 and TRBJ1-2, with 10 bases aligning to TRBD1. Germline-derived CDR1 and CDR2 are SGHAT and FQNNGV. The CDR3 covers 14 residues. V lost 0 bases, J lost 6 bases, and 1 base stayed unmatched. The CDR3 DNA reads as TGTGCCAGCAGCTTAGAGGGGACAGGGGATGGCTACACCTTC. Protein sequence: CASSLEGTGDGYTF. The complete variable domain, with remaining parts taken from reference TRBV11-2 and TRBJ1-2, reads EAGVAQSPRYKIIEKRQSVAFWCNPISGHATLYWYQQILGQGPKLLIQFQNNGVVDDSQLPKDRFSAERLKGVDSTLKIQPAKLEDSAVYLCASSLEGTGDGYTFGSGTRLTVV.